This T cell receptor beta chain was sequenced in a study of blood T cell repertoires in COVID-19. Whole-study context: Sites across the United States, Italy and Spain contributed samples from acute and convalescent COVID-19. The cDNA or gDNA used as material had been derived from T cells, B-cell-depleted T cells, or PBMCs.

The participants were between about 18 and 95 years old and came from roughly 25 US areas. Participant-given clinical history determined each cohort assignment. TCRdb's table, derived via immunoSEQ multiplex PCR, lists solely in-frame clones and lacks some. The data show 220,000 or so clones, about four fifths seen once. Germline-derived CDR1 and CDR2 are SGHDT and YYEEEE. V was pared by 2 bases and J by 5 bases, with 19 bases between. The length of the CDR3 is 16 residues. Sequencing input: PBMCs or T cells enriched from blood (not recorded which). The receptor was isolated from a woman in her 40s who had recovered from COVID-19. V is TRBV5-6 and J is TRBJ1-1, with D hard to call. In DNA form, the CDR3 reads TGTGCCAGCAGCTTTCGAGGGTCTAGGTTAGGGACTGAAGCTTTCTTT. It yields the protein CASSFRGSRLGTEAFF. The complete variable domain, with remaining parts taken from reference TRBV5-6 and TRBJ1-1, reads DAGVTQSPTHLIKTRGQQVTLRCSPKSGHDTVSWYQQALGQGPQFIFQYYEEEERQRGNFPDRFSGHQFPNYSSELNVNALLLGDSALYLCASSFRGSRLGTEAFFGQGTRLTVV.